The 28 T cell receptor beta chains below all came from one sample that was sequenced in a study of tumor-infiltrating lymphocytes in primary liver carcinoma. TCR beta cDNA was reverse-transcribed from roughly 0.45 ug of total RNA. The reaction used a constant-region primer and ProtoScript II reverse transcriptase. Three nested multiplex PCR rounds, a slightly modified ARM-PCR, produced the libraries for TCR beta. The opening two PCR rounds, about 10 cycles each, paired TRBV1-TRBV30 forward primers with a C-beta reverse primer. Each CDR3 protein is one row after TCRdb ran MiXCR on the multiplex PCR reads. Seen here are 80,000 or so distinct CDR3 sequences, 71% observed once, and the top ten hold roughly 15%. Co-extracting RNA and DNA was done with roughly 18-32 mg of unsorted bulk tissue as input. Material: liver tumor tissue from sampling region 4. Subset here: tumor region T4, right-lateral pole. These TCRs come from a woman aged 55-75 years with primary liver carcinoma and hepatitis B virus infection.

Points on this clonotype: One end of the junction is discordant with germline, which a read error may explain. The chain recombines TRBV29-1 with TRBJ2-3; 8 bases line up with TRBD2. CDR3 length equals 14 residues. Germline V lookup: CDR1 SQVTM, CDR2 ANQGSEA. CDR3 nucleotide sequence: TGCAGCGGTTCGGGAGGGATCGAGACAGATACGCAATATTTT. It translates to CSGSGGIETDTQYF.

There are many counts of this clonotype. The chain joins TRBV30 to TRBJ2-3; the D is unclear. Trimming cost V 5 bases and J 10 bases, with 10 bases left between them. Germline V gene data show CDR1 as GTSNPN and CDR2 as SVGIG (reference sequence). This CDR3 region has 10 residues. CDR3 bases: TGTGCCTGGTCGGGCAATGCGCAGTATTTT. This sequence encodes CAWSGNAQYF.

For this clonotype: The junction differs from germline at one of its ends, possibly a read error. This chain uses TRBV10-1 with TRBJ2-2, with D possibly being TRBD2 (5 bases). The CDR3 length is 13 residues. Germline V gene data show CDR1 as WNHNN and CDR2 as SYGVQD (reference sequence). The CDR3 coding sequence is TGCGCCACCAGTAAGAGGTCGGCCGGGGAGCCGTTTTTT. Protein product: CATSKRSAGEPFF.

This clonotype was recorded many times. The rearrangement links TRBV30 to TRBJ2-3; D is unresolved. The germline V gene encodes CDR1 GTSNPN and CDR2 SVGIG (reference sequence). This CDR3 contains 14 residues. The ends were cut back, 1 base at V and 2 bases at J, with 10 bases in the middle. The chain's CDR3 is CAWSEFGTTDTQYF. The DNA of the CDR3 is TGTGCCTGGAGTGAATTCGGAACCACAGATACGCAGTATTTT.

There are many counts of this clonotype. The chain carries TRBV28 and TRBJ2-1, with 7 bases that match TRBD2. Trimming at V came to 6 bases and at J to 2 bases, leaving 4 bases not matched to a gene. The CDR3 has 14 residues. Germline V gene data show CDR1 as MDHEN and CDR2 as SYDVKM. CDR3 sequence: CASRPSGTYNEQFF. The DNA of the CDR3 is TGTGCCAGCAGACCCAGCGGGACCTACAATGAGCAGTTCTTC.

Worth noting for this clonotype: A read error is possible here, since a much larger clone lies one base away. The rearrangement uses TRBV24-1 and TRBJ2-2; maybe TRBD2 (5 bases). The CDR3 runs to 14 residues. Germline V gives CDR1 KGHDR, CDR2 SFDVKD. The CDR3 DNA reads TGTGCCACCAAGGAGACCGGGAACACCCGGGAGCTGTTTTTT. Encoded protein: CATKETGNTRELFF.

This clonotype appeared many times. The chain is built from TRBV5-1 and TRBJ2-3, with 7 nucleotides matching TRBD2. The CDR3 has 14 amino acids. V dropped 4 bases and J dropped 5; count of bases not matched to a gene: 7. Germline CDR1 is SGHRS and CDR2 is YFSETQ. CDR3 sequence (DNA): TGCGCCAGCAGCCCCGGAGGCGGGGGAGATACGCAGTATTTT. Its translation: CASSPGGGGDTQYF.

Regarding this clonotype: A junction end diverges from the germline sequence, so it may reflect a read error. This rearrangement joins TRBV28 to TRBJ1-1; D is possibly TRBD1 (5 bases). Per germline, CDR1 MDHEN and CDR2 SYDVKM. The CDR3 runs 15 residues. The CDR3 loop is CASSTNRIMNTEASF. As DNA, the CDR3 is TGTGCCAGCAGTACAAACAGGATAATGAACACTGAAGCTTCCTTT.

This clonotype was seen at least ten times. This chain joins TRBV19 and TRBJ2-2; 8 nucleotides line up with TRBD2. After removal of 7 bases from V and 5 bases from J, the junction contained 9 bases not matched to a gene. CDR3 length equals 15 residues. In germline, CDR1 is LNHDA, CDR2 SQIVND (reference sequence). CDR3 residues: CASKASGSGTGELFF. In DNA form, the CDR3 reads TGTGCCAGTAAGGCTAGCGGGTCGGGGACCGGGGAGCTGTTTTTT. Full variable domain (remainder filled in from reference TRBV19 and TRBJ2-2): DGGITQSPKYLFRKEGQNVTLSCEQNLNHDAMYWYRQDPGQGLRLIYYSQIVNDFQKGDIAEGYSVSREKKESFPLTVTSAQKNPTAFYLCASKASGSGTGELFFGEGSRLTVL.

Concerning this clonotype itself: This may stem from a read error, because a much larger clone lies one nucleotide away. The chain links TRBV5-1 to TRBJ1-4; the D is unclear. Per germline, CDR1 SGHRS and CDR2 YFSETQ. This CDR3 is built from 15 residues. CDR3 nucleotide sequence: TGCGCCAGCACCTATTCCGACGCAACTAATGAAGAACTGTTTTTT. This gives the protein CASTYSDATNEELFF.

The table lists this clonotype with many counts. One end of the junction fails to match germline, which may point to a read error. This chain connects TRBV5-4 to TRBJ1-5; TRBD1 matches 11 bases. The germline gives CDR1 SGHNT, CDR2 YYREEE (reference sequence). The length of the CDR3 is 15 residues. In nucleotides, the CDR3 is TGTGCCAGCAGCTTGGGGACAGGGGGCAACCAGCCCCAGCATTTT. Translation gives CASSLGTGGNQPQHF.

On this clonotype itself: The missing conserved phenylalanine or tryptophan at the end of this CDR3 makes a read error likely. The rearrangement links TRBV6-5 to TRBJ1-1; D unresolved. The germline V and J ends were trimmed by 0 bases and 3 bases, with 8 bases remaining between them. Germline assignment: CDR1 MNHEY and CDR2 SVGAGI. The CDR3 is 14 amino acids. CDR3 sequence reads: CASSYSSGDTEAFL. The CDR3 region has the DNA TGTGCCAGCAGTTACTCGAGCGGGGACACTGAAGCTTTCCTT.

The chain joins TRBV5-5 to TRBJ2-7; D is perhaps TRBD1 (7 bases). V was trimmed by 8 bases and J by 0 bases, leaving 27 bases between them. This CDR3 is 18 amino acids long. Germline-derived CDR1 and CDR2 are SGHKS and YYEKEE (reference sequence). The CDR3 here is CASSPRGIGGDSSYEQYF. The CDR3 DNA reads TGTGCCAGTAGCCCCAGAGGGATCGGAGGGGACAGCTCCTACGAGCAGTACTTC.

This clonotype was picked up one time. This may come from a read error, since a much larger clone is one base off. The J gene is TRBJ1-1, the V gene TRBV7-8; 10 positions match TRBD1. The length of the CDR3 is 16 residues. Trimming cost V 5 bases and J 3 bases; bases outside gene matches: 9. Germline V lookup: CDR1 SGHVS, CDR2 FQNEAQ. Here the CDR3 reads CASSPWDRGLDTEAFF. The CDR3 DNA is TGTGCCAGCAGCCCATGGGACAGGGGACTGGACACTGAAGCTTTCTTT.

The CDR3 DNA sequence: TGTGCCAGCAGTGAAATGGGCAGAGGTAAAACTGAAGCTTTCTTT. It codes for CASSEMGRGKTEAFF. The rearrangement uses TRBV2 and TRBJ1-1; D uncertain. The V gene lost 2 bases and the J gene lost 5 bases, with 15 bases spanning the gap. This CDR3 contains 15 residues. Germline CDR1 and CDR2: SNHLY and FYNNEI.

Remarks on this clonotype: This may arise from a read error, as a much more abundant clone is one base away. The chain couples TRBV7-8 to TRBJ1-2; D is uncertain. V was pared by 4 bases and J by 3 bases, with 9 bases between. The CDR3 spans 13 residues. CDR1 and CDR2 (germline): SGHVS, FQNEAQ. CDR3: CASSSQRDYGYTF. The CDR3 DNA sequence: TGTGCCAGCAGCTCGCAGCGAGACTATGGCTACACCTTC.

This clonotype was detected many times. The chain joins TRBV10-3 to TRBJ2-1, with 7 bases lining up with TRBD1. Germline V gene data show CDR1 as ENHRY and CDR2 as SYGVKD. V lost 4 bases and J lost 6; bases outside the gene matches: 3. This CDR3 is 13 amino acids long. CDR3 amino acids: CAISGRQGNEQFF. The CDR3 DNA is TGTGCCATCAGTGGGAGACAGGGCAATGAGCAGTTCTTC.

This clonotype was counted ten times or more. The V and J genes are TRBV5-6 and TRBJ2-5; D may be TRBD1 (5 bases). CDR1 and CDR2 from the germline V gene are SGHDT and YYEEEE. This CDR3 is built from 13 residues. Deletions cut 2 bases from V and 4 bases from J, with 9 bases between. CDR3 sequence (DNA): TGTGCCAGCAGCTTTGCAAGGGGAGAGACCCAGTACTTC. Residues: CASSFARGETQYF.

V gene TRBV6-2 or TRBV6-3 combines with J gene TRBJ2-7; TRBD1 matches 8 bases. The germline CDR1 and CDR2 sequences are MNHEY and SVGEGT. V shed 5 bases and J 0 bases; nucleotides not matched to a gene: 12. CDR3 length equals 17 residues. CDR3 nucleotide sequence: TGTGCCAGCAGTATCCCCCCCGGACAGGGTAGCTCCTACGAGCAGTACTTC. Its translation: CASSIPPGQGSSYEQYF.

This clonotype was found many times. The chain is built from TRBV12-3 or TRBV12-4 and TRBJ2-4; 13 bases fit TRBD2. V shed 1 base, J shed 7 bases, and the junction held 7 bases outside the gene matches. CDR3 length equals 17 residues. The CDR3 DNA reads TGTGCCAGCAGTTTAGAAAGGACTAGCGGGAGCGGGAACATTCAGTACTTC. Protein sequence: CASSLERTSGSGNIQYF.

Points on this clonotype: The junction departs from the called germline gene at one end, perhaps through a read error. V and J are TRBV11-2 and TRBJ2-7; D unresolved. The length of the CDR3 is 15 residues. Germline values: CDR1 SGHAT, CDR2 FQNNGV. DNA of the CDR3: TGTACCAGCAGCTTAGACCCAGGCCATACGTCGGAGCAGTATTTC. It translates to CTSSLDPGHTSEQYF. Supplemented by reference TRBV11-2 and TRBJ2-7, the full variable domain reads EAGVAQSPRYKIIEKRQSVAFWCNPISGHATLYWYQQILGQGPKLLIQFQNNGVVDDSQLPKDRFSAERLKGVDSTLKIQPAKLEDSAVYLCTSSLDPGHTSEQYFGPGTRLTVT.

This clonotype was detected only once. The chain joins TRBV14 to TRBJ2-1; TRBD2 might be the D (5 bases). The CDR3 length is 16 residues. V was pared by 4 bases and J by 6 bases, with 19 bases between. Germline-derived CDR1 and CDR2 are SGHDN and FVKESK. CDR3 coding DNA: TGTGCCAGCAGCCTCCTCAGGAGGTTAATTGGCAATGAGCAGTTCTTC. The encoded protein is CASSLLRRLIGNEQFF.

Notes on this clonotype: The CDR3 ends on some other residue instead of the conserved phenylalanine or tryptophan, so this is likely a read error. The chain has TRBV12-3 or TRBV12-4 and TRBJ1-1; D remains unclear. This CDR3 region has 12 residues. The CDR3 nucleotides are TGCGCCAGCAGGCCGGCAAACACTGAGGCTTTCTCT. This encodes CASRPANTEAFS.

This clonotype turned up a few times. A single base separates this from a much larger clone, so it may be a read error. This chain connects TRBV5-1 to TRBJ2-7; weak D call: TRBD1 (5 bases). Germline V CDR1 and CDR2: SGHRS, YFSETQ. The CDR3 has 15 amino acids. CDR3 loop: CASGLGRGASYEQYF. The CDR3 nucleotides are TGCGCCAGCGGCTTGGGAAGGGGCGCGTCCTACGAGCAGTACTTC. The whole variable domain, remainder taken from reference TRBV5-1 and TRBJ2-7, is KAGVTQTPRYLIKTRGQQVTLSCSPISGHRSVSWYQQTPGQGLQFLFEYFSETQRNKGNFPGRFSGRQFSNSRSEMNVSTLELGDSALYLCASGLGRGASYEQYFGPGTRLTVT.

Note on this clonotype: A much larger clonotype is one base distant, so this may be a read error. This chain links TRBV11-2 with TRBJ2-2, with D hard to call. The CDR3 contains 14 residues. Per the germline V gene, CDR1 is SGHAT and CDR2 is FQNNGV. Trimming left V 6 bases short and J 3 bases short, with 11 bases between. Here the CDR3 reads CASRTDSDTGELFF. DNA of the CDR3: TGTGCCAGCAGAACAGACTCGGACACCGGGGAGCTGTTTTTT.

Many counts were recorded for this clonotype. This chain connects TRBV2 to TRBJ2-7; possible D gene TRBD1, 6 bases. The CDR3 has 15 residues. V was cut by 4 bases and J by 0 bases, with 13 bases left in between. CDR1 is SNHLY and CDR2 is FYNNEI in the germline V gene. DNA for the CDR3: TGTGCCAGCAGTGCGTCGAGGGGGTACTCCTACGAGCAGTACTTC. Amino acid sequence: CASSASRGYSYEQYF.

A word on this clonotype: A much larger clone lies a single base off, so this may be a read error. The CDR3, as DNA: TGTGCCAACAGTTCTAGGTGGCAAGAGACCCAGTACTTC. Residues: CANSSRWQETQYF. V gene TRBV28 combines with J gene TRBJ2-5; D remains ambiguous. CDR1 and CDR2 from the germline V gene are MDHEN and SYDVKM. The CDR3 totals 13 residues.

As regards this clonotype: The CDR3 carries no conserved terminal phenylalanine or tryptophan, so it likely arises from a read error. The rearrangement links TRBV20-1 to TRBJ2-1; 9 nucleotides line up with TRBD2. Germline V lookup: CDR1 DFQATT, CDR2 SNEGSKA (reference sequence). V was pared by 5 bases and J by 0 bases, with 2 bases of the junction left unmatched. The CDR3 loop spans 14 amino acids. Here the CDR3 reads CSAPGLASYNEQFL. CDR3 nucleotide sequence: TGCAGTGCTCCGGGACTAGCCTCCTACAATGAGCAGTTCCTC.